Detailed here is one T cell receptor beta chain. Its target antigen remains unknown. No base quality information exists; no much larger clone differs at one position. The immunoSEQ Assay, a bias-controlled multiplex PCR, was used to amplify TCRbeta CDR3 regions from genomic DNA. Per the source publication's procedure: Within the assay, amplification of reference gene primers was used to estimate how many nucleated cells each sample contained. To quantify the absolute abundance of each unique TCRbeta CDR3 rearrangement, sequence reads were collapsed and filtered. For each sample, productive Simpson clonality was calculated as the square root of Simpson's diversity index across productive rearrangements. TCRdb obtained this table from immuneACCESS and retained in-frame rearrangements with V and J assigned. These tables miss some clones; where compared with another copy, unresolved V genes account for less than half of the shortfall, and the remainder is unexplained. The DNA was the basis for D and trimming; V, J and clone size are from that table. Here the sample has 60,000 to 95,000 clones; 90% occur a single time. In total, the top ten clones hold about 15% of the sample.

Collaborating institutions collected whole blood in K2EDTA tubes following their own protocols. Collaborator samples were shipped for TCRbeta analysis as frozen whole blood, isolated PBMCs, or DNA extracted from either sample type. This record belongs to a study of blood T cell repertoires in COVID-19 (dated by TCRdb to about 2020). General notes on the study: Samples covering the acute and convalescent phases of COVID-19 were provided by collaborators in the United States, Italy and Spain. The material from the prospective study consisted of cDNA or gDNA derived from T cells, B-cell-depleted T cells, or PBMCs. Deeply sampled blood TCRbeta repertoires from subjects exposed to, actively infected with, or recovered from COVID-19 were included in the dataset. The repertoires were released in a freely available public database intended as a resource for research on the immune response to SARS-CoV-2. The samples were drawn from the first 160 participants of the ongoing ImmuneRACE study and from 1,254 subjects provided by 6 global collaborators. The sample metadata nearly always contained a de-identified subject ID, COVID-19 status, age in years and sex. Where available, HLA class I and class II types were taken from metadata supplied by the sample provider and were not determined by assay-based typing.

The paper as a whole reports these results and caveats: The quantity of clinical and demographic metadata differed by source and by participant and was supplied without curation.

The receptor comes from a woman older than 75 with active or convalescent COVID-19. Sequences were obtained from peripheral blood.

The CDR3 here reads CASSLEGGSIKGYTF. The DNA is TGCGCCAGCAGCTTGGAAGGAGGGTCGATAAAGGGCTACACCTTC. The V and J genes are TRBV5-1 and TRBJ1-2; too little of a D gene remains to name it. V and J lose 0 bases and 8 bases, and a span of 17 bases separates them. The CDR3 numbers 15 residues from cysteine through phenylalanine. Kept here is only the CDR3 DNA, which spans 45 bases and is read in frame from base 1. Sequences SGHRS (CDR1) and YFSETQ (CDR2) are obtained from the germline V gene.